This T cell receptor beta chain was documented in a study of blood T cells in healthy people across ages. It was with a sample-barcoded 5' primer and a J-beta primer mix that a second PCR of about 6 to 12 cycles was run. Each CDR3 protein is one row after TCRdb ran MiXCR on the 5' RACE reads. The sample shows fewer than 650,000 distinct CDR3 sequences, roughly a quarter of them seen only once. Germline V gene lookup returns CDR1 MNHEY and CDR2 SVGEGT. This CDR3 spans 15 amino acids. V lost 6 bases, J lost 1 base, and 14 bases lay in between. Separately, the same data were catalogued under a study of T cells of mothers and their children.

This clonotype originated in a boy between 2 and 10 years old in good health. Sequencing was done on a sample of blood. The rearrangement joins TRBV6-2 or TRBV6-3 to TRBJ2-3; D assignment may be TRBD1 or TRBD2 (5 bases each). This chain's CDR3 is CASRNAWDGTDTQYF. CDR3 nucleotides: TGTGCCAGCAGAAACGCATGGGACGGCACAGATACGCAGTATTTT.